This record concerns one T cell receptor beta chain sequence. This specimen belongs to a study of blood T cell repertoires in COVID-19. V dropped 6 bases and J dropped 0 bases, with 12 bases sitting between them. Germline V gene data show CDR1 as LNHDA and CDR2 as SQIVND (reference sequence). This CDR3 has 15 residues. Authors' methods: The authors estimated nucleated cell counts from reference gene primer amplification. Assay used: immunoSEQ multiplex PCR; TCRdb lists only in-frame clones, some missing. V and J calls and clone size come straight from that table; D and trimming were deduced from the DNA. The data contain approximately 25,000 clones, 75% to 85% of them seen just once; the ten biggest clones take up 2% to 2.5%. Enrollment of patients from Seattle took place during active infection, with longitudinal follow-up.

Sequencing was performed on peripheral blood. The V and J genes are TRBV19 and TRBJ2-1, with a possible D match to TRBD1 (6 bases). The receptor's source is a woman between 70 and 85 years old with COVID-19, enrolled during active disease. The CDR3: CASSPDRSSYNEQFF. The CDR3 DNA sequence: TGTGCCAGTAGCCCAGACAGGAGCTCCTACAATGAGCAGTTCTTC. The full variable domain, in which reference TRBV19 and TRBJ2-1 provide the parts outside the CDR3, is DGGITQSPKYLFRKEGQNVTLSCEQNLNHDAMYWYRQDPGQGLRLIYYSQIVNDFQKGDIAEGYSVSREKKESFPLTVTSAQKNPTAFYLCASSPDRSSYNEQFFGPGTRLTVL.